These T cell receptor beta chains were read from a single sample in a study of neoadjuvant anti-PD-1 for oral cavity cancer. TCRdb keeps only in-frame clones here, not all; method: immunoSEQ multiplex PCR. There are under 7,000 clones in the sample; roughly 60% occur only once, and 7.5% to 9.5% lies in the top ten. The sequencing here drew on tumor tissue, taken before nivolumab (anti-PD-1) treatment. The source is a person aged 40 to 85 with oral cavity squamous cell carcinoma. CDR3s include the opening cysteine and the closing phenylalanine or tryptophan. The order of the fields is CDR3 DNA, CDR3 protein, clone size, CDR3 length, J gene, V gene, D gene. A D gene is named only where the DNA matches it firmly. Clone size appears in some rows only: once, few, many, or a class for an expanded clone.

cdr3_nt: TGTGCCAGCAGCCCGCCAGAGCCCCACTATGGCTACACCTTC
cdr3_aa: CASSPPEPHYGYTF
clone_size: NA
cdr3_length: 14
j_call: TRBJ1-2
v_call: TRBV21-1
d_call: NA

cdr3_nt: TGCGCCAGCAGCGCGGACTGGAACACTGAAGCTTTCTTT
cdr3_aa: CASSADWNTEAFF
clone_size: NA
cdr3_length: 13
j_call: TRBJ1-1
v_call: TRBV5-1
d_call: NA

cdr3_nt: TGTGCCAGCAGCCAAGATAGGGGGAGGGCGGGAGCGGCCGGGGAGCTGTTTTTT
cdr3_aa: CASSQDRGRAGAAGELFF
clone_size: NA
cdr3_length: 18
j_call: TRBJ2-2
v_call: TRBV4-2
d_call: NA

cdr3_nt: TGTGCCTGGAGTGAGGGGCGATACTATGGCTACACCTTC
cdr3_aa: CAWSEGRYYGYTF
clone_size: NA
cdr3_length: 13
j_call: TRBJ1-2
v_call: TRBV30
d_call: NA

cdr3_nt: TGTGCCAGCAGCTTAGGCAGCGGGTCGGTTGTGGTTACGCAGTATTTT
cdr3_aa: CASSLGSGSVVVTQYF
clone_size: NA
cdr3_length: 16
j_call: TRBJ2-3
v_call: TRBV7-8
d_call: NA

cdr3_nt: TGTGCCAGCTCAGCCCAAGAGACCCAGTACTTC
cdr3_aa: CASSAQETQYF
clone_size: few
cdr3_length: 11
j_call: TRBJ2-5
v_call: TRBV18
d_call: NA

cdr3_nt: TGTGCCAGTCGGGACGGAAACCCTGGGGGCTATGGCTACACCTTC
cdr3_aa: CASRDGNPGGYGYTF
clone_size: NA
cdr3_length: 15
j_call: TRBJ1-2
v_call: TRBV2
d_call: NA

cdr3_nt: TGTGCCAGCTCGCAAAAAGCGGGATTTAGCTACAATGAGCAGTTCTTC
cdr3_aa: CASSQKAGFSYNEQFF
clone_size: NA
cdr3_length: 16
j_call: TRBJ2-1
v_call: TRBV18
d_call: TRBD2

cdr3_nt: TGCGCCAGCAGCTTGGAGGGGACGGGATACAATGAGCAGTTCTTC
cdr3_aa: CASSLEGTGYNEQFF
clone_size: NA
cdr3_length: 15
j_call: TRBJ2-1
v_call: TRBV5-1
d_call: NA

cdr3_nt: TGTGCCAGCAGTGAAGGGTCTAGCGCGGCAGAGACCCAGTACTTC
cdr3_aa: CASSEGSSAAETQYF
clone_size: NA
cdr3_length: 15
j_call: TRBJ2-5
v_call: TRBV6-1
d_call: NA

cdr3_nt: TGCGCCAGCAGCTTGAGGGTGGAAGAGACCCAGTACTTC
cdr3_aa: CASSLRVEETQYF
clone_size: NA
cdr3_length: 13
j_call: TRBJ2-5
v_call: TRBV5-1
d_call: NA

cdr3_nt: TGTGCCAGCAGGGGCTCCTACAATGAGCAGTTCTTC
cdr3_aa: CASRGSYNEQFF
clone_size: few
cdr3_length: 12
j_call: TRBJ2-1
v_call: TRBV28
d_call: NA

cdr3_nt: TGTGCCAGCACCCTGCGCCGTGGGAGTAGGTCACCCCTCCACTTT
cdr3_aa: CASTLRRGSRSPLHF
clone_size: NA
cdr3_length: 15
j_call: TRBJ1-6
v_call: TRBV6-5
d_call: NA

cdr3_nt: TGCGCCAGCAGCTCAACCCGTGAGGGGGTCCGACAGTTCTTC
cdr3_aa: CASSSTREGVRQFF
clone_size: NA
cdr3_length: 14
j_call: TRBJ2-1
v_call: TRBV5-1
d_call: NA

cdr3_nt: TGTGCCAGTGCGTGGACTAGCGGGAGCACAGATACGCAGTATTTT
cdr3_aa: CASAWTSGSTDTQYF
clone_size: NA
cdr3_length: 15
j_call: TRBJ2-3
v_call: TRBV19
d_call: TRBD2

cdr3_nt: TGTGCCTGGAGTGGATTGGGGAGAGGCTATGGCTACACCTTC
cdr3_aa: CAWSGLGRGYGYTF
clone_size: few
cdr3_length: 14
j_call: TRBJ1-2
v_call: TRBV30
d_call: NA

cdr3_nt: TGCGCCAGCAGGCCGATGGAGGGAGCCGATCAGCCCCAGCATTTT
cdr3_aa: CASRPMEGADQPQHF
clone_size: NA
cdr3_length: 15
j_call: TRBJ1-5
v_call: TRBV5-1
d_call: NA

cdr3_nt: TGCAGCGCAGCGAACGGCGACAGCAATCAGCCCCAGCATTTT
cdr3_aa: CSAANGDSNQPQHF
clone_size: NA
cdr3_length: 14
j_call: TRBJ1-5
v_call: TRBV29-1
d_call: NA

cdr3_nt: TGCGCCAGCAGCTTGGCACAGGGGGTCGCTTATGAGCAGTTCTTC
cdr3_aa: CASSLAQGVAYEQFF
clone_size: NA
cdr3_length: 15
j_call: TRBJ2-1
v_call: TRBV5-1
d_call: TRBD1

cdr3_nt: TGTGCCAGCAGCGTTACAGGGGAAGGAGGCTACACCTTC
cdr3_aa: CASSVTGEGGYTF
clone_size: NA
cdr3_length: 13
j_call: TRBJ1-2
v_call: TRBV9
d_call: TRBD1

cdr3_nt: TGTGCCAGCAGCCAAGATTCGAACGAAAGGCAGCCCCAGCATTTT
cdr3_aa: CASSQDSNERQPQHF
clone_size: few
cdr3_length: 15
j_call: TRBJ1-5
v_call: TRBV4-2
d_call: NA

cdr3_nt: TGTGCCAGCAGCGTTTGGCGGAACCTAGGGCTCGGTACGCAGTATTTT
cdr3_aa: CASSVWRNLGLGTQYF
clone_size: NA
cdr3_length: 16
j_call: TRBJ2-3
v_call: TRBV9
d_call: NA

cdr3_nt: TGTGCCAGCAGTTTATCGGGGACAGGGGGCCTTCAGCCCCAGCATTTT
cdr3_aa: CASSLSGTGGLQPQHF
clone_size: NA
cdr3_length: 16
j_call: TRBJ1-5
v_call: TRBV27
d_call: TRBD1

cdr3_nt: TGTGCCAGCTCGGGACAGTCCGCCCACGAGCAGTACTTC
cdr3_aa: CASSGQSAHEQYF
clone_size: large
cdr3_length: 13
j_call: TRBJ2-7
v_call: TRBV6-6
d_call: TRBD1

cdr3_nt: TGTGCCACCAGCAGAGGGCGCGGGAAGTCCTACAATGAGCAGTTCTTC
cdr3_aa: CATSRGRGKSYNEQFF
clone_size: few
cdr3_length: 16
j_call: TRBJ2-1
v_call: TRBV15
d_call: NA

cdr3_nt: TGTGCCAGCAGCTTCGCGGCGTTTCAGGGTTCCGGCGAGCAGTACTTC
cdr3_aa: CASSFAAFQGSGEQYF
clone_size: NA
cdr3_length: 16
j_call: TRBJ2-7
v_call: TRBV11-2
d_call: NA

cdr3_nt: TGTGCCAGCAGCTTAGCACATTGGGAAATTGGCTACACCTTC
cdr3_aa: CASSLAHWEIGYTF
clone_size: NA
cdr3_length: 14
j_call: TRBJ1-2
v_call: TRBV7-9
d_call: NA

cdr3_nt: TGTGCCAGCAGTGAAGCACGGACGGTGCAAGAGACCCAGTACTTC
cdr3_aa: CASSEARTVQETQYF
clone_size: NA
cdr3_length: 15
j_call: TRBJ2-5
v_call: TRBV6-1
d_call: NA

cdr3_nt: TGTGCCAGCAGCCCGGACAGGGGTAATTCACCCCTCCACTTT
cdr3_aa: CASSPDRGNSPLHF
clone_size: few
cdr3_length: 14
j_call: TRBJ1-6
v_call: TRBV9
d_call: TRBD1

cdr3_nt: TGTGCCAGCAGCCCACGGGACAGCTTTTCCTACGAGCAGTACTTC
cdr3_aa: CASSPRDSFSYEQYF
clone_size: NA
cdr3_length: 15
j_call: TRBJ2-7
v_call: TRBV11-2
d_call: TRBD1